One and the same sample provided the 29 T cell receptor beta chains below, sequenced in a study of cytomegalovirus exposure and HLA in healthy donors. Vbeta (60) and Jbeta (13) primers were used in the PCR. Clones were read by immunoSEQ multiplex PCR, and TCRdb kept only the in-frame ones, dropping some. The data hold approximately 120,000 clones, with around three quarters observed a single time. The sample taken for sequencing was PBMCs. The receptors come from a woman aged 50 to 60 in good health and CMV-seropositive.

The rearrangement links TRBV7-9 to TRBJ2-7; D call uncertain. This CDR3 is 12 amino acids long. Germline V CDR1 and CDR2: SEHNR, FQNEAQ (reference sequence). The V end was cut by 7 bases, the J end by 4 bases, with 11 bases between. The CDR3 loop reads CASTKSGYEQYF. The CDR3 DNA reads as TGTGCCAGCACCAAATCCGGGTACGAGCAGTACTTC.

J is TRBJ2-7 and V is TRBV7-8; D may be TRBD2 (6 bases). CDR1 and CDR2 from the germline V gene are SGHVS and FQNEAQ. The ends were cut back, 3 bases at V and 4 bases at J, with 19 bases in the middle. The CDR3 runs 16 residues. The CDR3 loop is CASSLTQGGTRYEQYF. The CDR3 DNA follows: TGTGCCAGCAGCTTGACTCAGGGAGGAACGCGGTACGAGCAGTACTTC. The complete variable domain, with remaining parts taken from reference TRBV7-8 and TRBJ2-7, reads GAGVSQSPRYKVAKRGQDVALRCDPISGHVSLFWYQQALGQGPEFLTYFQNEAQLDKSGLPSDRFFAERPEGSVSTLKIQRTQQEDSAVYLCASSLTQGGTRYEQYFGPGTRLTVT.

This clone appeared a single time. J is TRBJ2-7 and V is TRBV11-2, with 7 bases that match TRBD2. Germline V gives CDR1 SGHAT, CDR2 FQNNGV. The CDR3 has 15 amino acids. The J segment lost 7 bases and the V segment lost 5 bases, leaving 14 bases of the junction unmatched. The CDR3 loop reads CASSLRDYRFGEQYF. In nucleotides, the CDR3 is TGTGCCAGCAGCCTTCGGGACTATAGGTTCGGGGAGCAGTACTTC.

The chain uses TRBV5-1 and TRBJ2-4; 11 bases fit TRBD2. Germline CDR1 is SGHRS and CDR2 is YFSETQ. The CDR3 contains 15 residues. Unmatched junction bases numbered 13, after V lost 5 bases and J lost 12 bases. The CDR3 spells CASRNIAGGGYSQYF. In DNA form, the CDR3 reads TGCGCCAGCAGAAACATAGCGGGAGGGGGATACAGTCAGTACTTC.

The gene calls are TRBV11-2 and TRBJ1-1; D may be TRBD1 (5 bases). The V gene lost 2 bases and the J gene lost 7 bases, with 8 bases spanning the gap. CDR1 and CDR2 (germline): SGHAT, FQNNGV. The CDR3 sequence is 12 residues long. The CDR3 sequence: CASSLTGFEAFF. As DNA, the CDR3 is TGTGCCAGCAGCTTAACAGGCTTTGAAGCTTTCTTT.

The chain has TRBV7-2 and TRBJ2-3; perhaps TRBD1 as D (6 bases). The CDR3 totals 13 residues. Germline V gene lookup returns CDR1 SGHTA and CDR2 FQGNSA. V lost 1 base and J 6 bases, leaving 8 bases between the germline ends. The CDR3 loop is CASSLGGRDTQYF. CDR3 DNA sequence: TGTGCCAGCAGCTTAGGGGGGCGGGATACGCAGTATTTT.

The chain carries TRBV5-3 and TRBJ2-7, with D unclear. TRBV5-3 is an ORF, with its function uncertain. Trimming shortened V by 4 bases and J by 0 bases, and 26 bases separated the two germline ends. The CDR3 extends over 19 amino acids. CDR3 sequence: CARSPFACARAPNSYEQYF. CDR3 sequence (DNA): TGTGCCAGAAGCCCGTTTGCTTGTGCACGAGCTCCGAACTCCTACGAGCAGTACTTC.

This clone came up once. The chain is built from TRBV6-5 and TRBJ2-3; 7 positions match TRBD1. After removal of 7 bases from V and 2 bases from J, the junction contained 9 bases not matched to a gene. This CDR3 has 15 amino acids. Germline CDR1 reads MNHEY; CDR2 reads SVGAGI. The CDR3 region is CASNRRGLDTDTQYF. The CDR3 DNA reads as TGTGCCAGCAACCGCAGGGGGTTGGACACAGATACGCAGTATTTT.

The rearrangement links TRBV7-9 to TRBJ1-4; 8 bases fit TRBD1. The V segment lost 5 bases and the J segment 8 bases; nucleotides outside the gene matches: 13. The CDR3 consists of 16 residues. Per germline, CDR1 SEHNR and CDR2 FQNEAQ (reference sequence). CDR3 bases: TGTGCCAGCAGCAACAGCGACAGGGGTATAAGCGAAAAACTGTTTTTT. Its translation is CASSNSDRGISEKLFF.

This chain joins TRBV2 and TRBJ2-2, with D perhaps TRBD2 (5 bases). The CDR3 loop spans 16 amino acids. Germline CDR1 is SNHLY and CDR2 is FYNNEI. The V end lost 6 bases, the J end lost 1 base, and 15 bases lay between the germline ends. CDR3 in amino acids: CASRPPLAGNTGELFF. The CDR3 DNA sequence: TGTGCCAGCAGACCTCCTCTGGCGGGGAACACCGGGGAGCTGTTTTTT. The variable domain in full, with the rest retrieved from reference TRBV2 and TRBJ2-2, is EPEVTQTPSHQVTQMGQEVILRCVPISNHLYFYWYRQILGQKVEFLVSFYNNEISEKSEIFDDQFSVERPDGSNFTLKIRSTKLEDSAMYFCASRPPLAGNTGELFFGEGSRLTVL.

The rearrangement joins TRBV7-9 to TRBJ1-5; no clear D. The CDR3 spans 10 residues. Germline V gives CDR1 SEHNR, CDR2 FQNEAQ (reference sequence). Trimming took off 10 bases at V and 8 bases at J, with 9 bases between the two ends. The CDR3 sequence is CAIPVEPQHF. The CDR3 region has the DNA TGTGCCATCCCGGTGGAGCCCCAGCATTTT.

This chain connects TRBV5-1 to TRBJ1-1, with D unclear. Germline V gene data show CDR1 as SGHRS and CDR2 as YFSETQ. Trimming left V 0 bases short and J 1 base short, with 7 bases between. The CDR3 contains 14 residues. This CDR3 reads CASSLGSQNTEAFF. CDR3 DNA sequence: TGCGCCAGCAGCTTGGGGTCACAGAACACTGAAGCTTTCTTT.

The CDR3 reads CASRVDFSSYNEQFF. CDR3 sequence (DNA): TGTGCCAGCAGGGTCGACTTTAGCTCCTACAATGAGCAGTTCTTC. The V and J genes are TRBV6-1 and TRBJ2-1; D is unclear. V was shortened by 6 bases and J by 0 bases, with 12 bases between the two germline ends. The germline V gene has CDR1 MNHNS and CDR2 SASEGT. CDR3 size: 15 residues.

This clone was seen a single time. The chain links TRBV7-9 to TRBJ2-7, with 11 bases lining up with TRBD1. The CDR3 contains 14 residues. Losses at the gene ends were 9 bases for V and 7 bases for J; bases not matched to a gene: 11. Germline V gene data show CDR1 as SEHNR and CDR2 as FQNEAQ (reference sequence). The CDR3 loop reads CASSPGQGAREQYF. CDR3 nucleotides: TGTGCCAGTTCTCCCGGACAGGGGGCGCGGGAGCAGTACTTC.

The chain combines TRBV6-1 with TRBJ1-6, with D possibly matching TRBD1 (6 bases). Germline CDR1 reads MNHNS; CDR2 reads SASEGT. V lost 3 bases and J 7 bases, leaving 13 bases between the germline ends. This CDR3 has 15 residues. CDR3 region: CASSEKDSPNSPLHF. CDR3 DNA: TGTGCCAGCAGTGAGAAGGACAGTCCGAATTCACCCCTCCACTTT.

The gene calls are TRBV27 and TRBJ2-1; 15 positions match TRBD2. The CDR3 is 14 residues long. With V trimmed by 5 bases and J by 8 bases, 1 base remained unmatched. CDR1 MNHEY and CDR2 SMNVEV come from the germline V gene (reference sequence). CDR3 loop: CASSGLAGGDEQFF. The CDR3 coding sequence is TGTGCCAGCAGTGGACTAGCGGGAGGGGATGAGCAGTTCTTC.

The chain couples TRBV6-6 to TRBJ1-1; the D gene is possibly TRBD1 (5 bases). Trimming removed 2 bases from V and 3 bases from J, with 7 bases in between. CDR3 length: 13 amino acids. The germline CDR1 and CDR2 sequences are MNHNY and SVGAGI (reference sequence). Here the CDR3 reads CASSYGGDTEAFF. The CDR3 bases are TGTGCCAGCAGTTACGGGGGGGACACTGAAGCTTTCTTT.

This clone was detected only a few times. This chain connects TRBV28 to TRBJ1-2; no reliable D call. The V end lost 4 bases, the J end lost 4 bases, and 10 bases lay between the germline ends. The germline CDR1 and CDR2 sequences are MDHEN and SYDVKM. The CDR3 contains 13 residues. For the CDR3, the DNA is TGTGCCAGCAGTTCGAGCTTCCTCTATGGCTACACCTTC. Its protein product is CASSSSFLYGYTF.

The chain couples TRBV15 to TRBJ1-5; D gene unclear. The germline V gene encodes CDR1 LNHNV and CDR2 YYDKDF (reference sequence). The CDR3 sequence is 12 residues long. V was cut by 1 base and J by 4 bases, with 2 bases left in between. The CDR3 nucleotides are TGTGCCACCAGCAGAGTAAATCAGCCCCAGCATTTT. Its protein is CATSRVNQPQHF. Based on the CDR3 plus reference TRBV15 and TRBJ1-5, the full variable domain is DAMVIQNPRYQVTQFGKPVTLSCSQTLNHNVMYWYQQKSSQAPKLLFHYYDKDFNNEADTPDNFQSRRPNTSFCFLDIRSPGLGDTAMYLCATSRVNQPQHFGDGTRLSIL.

V usage is TRBV19 and J usage is TRBJ2-7, with 11 bases identical to TRBD1. Losses at the gene ends were 7 bases for V and 1 base for J; bases not matched to a gene: 15. Germline-derived CDR1 and CDR2 are LNHDA and SQIVND (reference sequence). The CDR3 is 18 residues long. CDR3 sequence (DNA): TGTGCCAGTACCCCCTCCCCCGGACAGGGGGCAGGGTCCTACGAGCAGTACTTC. It specifies CASTPSPGQGAGSYEQYF. Filled out from reference TRBV19 and TRBJ2-7, the complete variable domain reads DGGITQSPKYLFRKEGQNVTLSCEQNLNHDAMYWYRQDPGQGLRLIYYSQIVNDFQKGDIAEGYSVSREKKESFPLTVTSAQKNPTAFYLCASTPSPGQGAGSYEQYFGPGTRLTVT.

The chain carries TRBV6-5 and TRBJ1-2; no reliable D call. This CDR3 comprises 13 residues. The ends were cut back, 5 bases at V and 8 bases at J, with 15 bases in the middle. Germline values: CDR1 MNHEY, CDR2 SVGAGI. The CDR3 sequence is CASSPVRAAGYTF. CDR3 DNA sequence: TGTGCCAGCAGTCCGGTGAGGGCGGCCGGCTACACCTTC.

Details on this clone: The germline gene is not matched at one end of the junction; a read error may be the cause. In DNA form, the CDR3 reads TGTGCCAGCAGTTTGGTCCCGGGACTAGCGGGAGACGAGCAGTACTTC. This sequence encodes CASSLVPGLAGDEQYF. The V gene is TRBV5-4, the J gene TRBJ2-7, with 14 bases matching TRBD2. From germline, CDR1 is SGHNT and CDR2 YYREEE (reference sequence). This CDR3 is built from 16 residues.

The chain joins TRBV19 to TRBJ2-1, with 8 bases identical to TRBD1. CDR1 is LNHDA, CDR2 SQIVND, per germline (reference sequence). J was trimmed by 3 bases and V by 0 bases; bases with no gene match: 4. The CDR3 has 16 amino acids. CDR3 amino acids: CASSIDRDRSYNEQFF. The DNA for the CDR3 is TGTGCCAGTAGTATAGACCGGGACAGGAGCTACAATGAGCAGTTCTTC.

This clone has just a few counts. The rearrangement joins TRBV7-9 to TRBJ2-7, with D maybe TRBD2 (6 bases). The ends were cut back, 5 bases at V and 4 bases at J, with 9 bases in the middle. Germline assignment: CDR1 SEHNR and CDR2 FQNEAQ (reference sequence). The CDR3 consists of 12 residues. The DNA for the CDR3 is TGTGCCAGCAGCCCTGGGGGGTACGAGCAGTACTTC. Protein sequence: CASSPGGYEQYF.

This clone was seen a handful of times. At the DNA level, this CDR3 is encoded by other sequences in the same sample as well. The chain employs TRBV5-5 and TRBJ2-5, with 8 bases lining up with TRBD1. The V and J ends lost 4 bases and 4 bases, in that order; junction bases with no gene match: 9. Germline CDR1 reads SGHKS; CDR2 reads YYEKEE (reference sequence). This CDR3 is built from 15 residues. CDR3 DNA sequence: TGTGCCAGCAGCCGACCTGGGACAGGAGGAGAGACCCAGTACTTC. It is translated as CASSRPGTGGETQYF.

This rearrangement joins TRBV29-1 to TRBJ2-5, with 8 nucleotides matching TRBD1. There are 13 residues in the CDR3. Per germline, CDR1 SQVTM and CDR2 ANQGSEA. After removal of 4 bases from V and 3 bases from J, the junction contained 4 bases not matched to a gene. CDR3 sequence: CSVAPGGEETQYF. Written as DNA, the CDR3 is TGCAGCGTTGCGCCAGGGGGCGAAGAGACCCAGTACTTC.

This rearrangement joins TRBV5-4 to TRBJ2-3; 10 bases line up with TRBD2. Germline V gene lookup returns CDR1 SGHNT and CDR2 YYREEE (reference sequence). The J segment lost 2 bases and the V segment lost 5 bases, leaving 5 bases of the junction unmatched. The CDR3 runs to 15 residues. CDR3 region: CASRVAGGLTDTQYF. The DNA of the CDR3 is TGTGCCAGCAGGGTAGCGGGGGGCCTCACAGATACGCAGTATTTT.

The chain has TRBV28 and TRBJ1-4; TRBD1 might be the D (6 bases). CDR1 and CDR2 from the germline V gene are MDHEN and SYDVKM. V dropped 2 bases and J dropped 10 bases, with 11 bases sitting between them. The CDR3 loop spans 13 amino acids. CDR3 region: CASSLGQIGKLFF. DNA of the CDR3: TGTGCCAGCAGTTTAGGACAGATTGGAAAACTGTTTTTT. The full variable domain, its missing parts supplied by reference TRBV28 and TRBJ1-4, is DVKVTQSSRYLVKRTGEKVFLECVQDMDHENMFWYRQDPGLGLRLIYFSYDVKMKEKGDIPEGYSVSREKKERFSLILESASTNQTSMYLCASSLGQIGKLFFGSGTQLSVL.

The chain recombines TRBV21-1 with TRBJ2-1; the table assigns TRBD1, which was not confirmed against the DNA. TRBV21-1 is listed as a pseudogene. The CDR3 runs to 15 residues. CDR3 protein: CASSKVGGGYNEQFF. DNA of the CDR3: TGTGCCAGCAGCAAAGTTGGGGGCGGGTACAATGAGCAGTTCTTC.